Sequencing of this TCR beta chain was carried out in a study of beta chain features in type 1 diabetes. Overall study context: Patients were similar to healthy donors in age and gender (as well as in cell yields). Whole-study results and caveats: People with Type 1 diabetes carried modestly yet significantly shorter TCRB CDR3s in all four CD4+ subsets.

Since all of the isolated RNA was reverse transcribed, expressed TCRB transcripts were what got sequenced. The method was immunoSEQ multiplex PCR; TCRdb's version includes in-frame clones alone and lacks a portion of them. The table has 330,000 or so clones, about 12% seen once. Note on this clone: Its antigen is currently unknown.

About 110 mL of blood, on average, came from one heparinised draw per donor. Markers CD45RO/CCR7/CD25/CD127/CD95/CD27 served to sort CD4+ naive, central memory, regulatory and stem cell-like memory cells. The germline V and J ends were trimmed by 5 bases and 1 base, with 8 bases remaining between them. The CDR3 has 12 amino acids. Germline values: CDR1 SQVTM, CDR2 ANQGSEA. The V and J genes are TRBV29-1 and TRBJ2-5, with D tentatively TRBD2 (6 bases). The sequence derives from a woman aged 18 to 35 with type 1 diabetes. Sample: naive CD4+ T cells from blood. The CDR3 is CSVSGSQETQYF. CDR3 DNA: TGCAGCGTTTCCGGGAGCCAAGAGACCCAGTACTTC. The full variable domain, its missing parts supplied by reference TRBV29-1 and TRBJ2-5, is SAVISQKPSRDICQRGTSLTIQCQVDSQVTMMFWYRQQPGQSLTLIATANQGSEATYESGFVIDKFPISRPNLTFSTLTVSNMSPEDSSIYLCSVSGSQETQYFGPGTRLLVL.